This TCR beta chain was captured by sequencing in a study of PD-1 blockade in classical Hodgkin lymphoma (dated by TCRdb to 2020 to 2021). Regarding the study in general: Nivolumab dosing was 3 mg/kg intravenously every 2 weeks, continuing until either disease progression or unacceptable toxicity. The study used CyTOF and TCR beta sequencing to define a peripheral blood immune signature of response to PD-1 blockade in classical Hodgkin lymphoma.

Concerning this clone itself: Which antigen it targets is not known. No base quality values were provided; no much bigger clone lies one nucleotide off.

The sample's time point label, in plain terms: cycle 1 day 1 (C1D1), immediately before nivolumab initiation. All trial patients had relapsed after autologous stem cell transplantation, with cohorts A, B and C differing in prior brentuximab vedotin exposure. A total of 56 patients with relapsed/refractory classical Hodgkin lymphoma made up the trial cohort, and each patient's best overall response was complete response, partial response or progressive disease. Single-agent nivolumab was administered to trial patients in the multi-cohort phase II CheckMate 205 trial. An independent review committee assessed best overall response by applying the 2007 International Working Group response criteria. Trial PBMCs were collected immediately before nivolumab initiation (C1D1) and during therapy at cycle 2 day 1 and cycle 4 day 1. Peripheral blood was collected in 8 mL Vacutainer Cell Preparation Tubes, from which PBMCs were isolated by centrifugation and then cryopreserved.

Trimming leaves V shorter by 3 bases and J shorter by 5 bases, with the junction holding 3 bases beyond the gene matches. CDR1 and CDR2 were assigned from the germline V gene (reference sequence) as SEHNR and FQNEAQ. From the cysteine up to the phenylalanine, the CDR3 has a length of 16 residues. The kept DNA is CDR3 alone, 48 bases in frame from the first base. Study-level results and caveats: Patients starting nivolumab less than 1 year after ASCT had lower diversity and were excluded from later analyses to avoid confounding by immune reconstitution. The study was restricted to a single clinical trial cohort, and the causes of repertoire differences, possibly disease activity or prior therapy, were left undefined. Baseline TCR diversity was reported to be lower in newly diagnosed patients than in healthy donors, and even lower in relapsed/refractory patients. Among trial patients, those achieving complete response had baseline diversity similar to that of newly diagnosed patients, while diversity was significantly lower in partial responders and progressors. By C4D1, a significant rise was seen in CD4+ TCR diversity but not in CD8+ TCR diversity (p=0.0027 vs p=0.16), and the rise was most apparent among complete responders (p=0.02).

The Qiagen DNeasy kit was used to extract genomic DNA from unsorted PBMCs and from the negatively selected CD4+ and CD8+ fractions. TCR beta CDR3 regions were subjected to amplification by immunoSEQ multiplex PCR with primers that anneal to V and J segments. A synthetic immune receptor repertoire was used to minimize amplification bias, and any residual bias was removed computationally once sequencing was done. The paper's processing steps were these. Repertoire diversity was quantified as the Shannon entropy index using custom Python scripts. Unsorted, CD4+ and CD8+ repertoires were analyzed separately, except for combined analyses in which CD4+ and CD8+ sequences were merged in silico. Clonal expansion was defined as a frequency increase of at least 2-fold after treatment compared with C1D1, and clones undetected at baseline were assigned a pseudocount of 0.5. Clones with 0 or 1 copy at C1D1 were classified as singleton clones, and clones with 2 or more copies were classified as non-singleton clones. Clones expanded in unsorted samples were assigned a CD4+, CD8+ or unknown annotation through matching of protein sequences in sorted samples from the same patient. Diversity changes from C1D1 to C4D1 were tested in paired samples using Wilcoxon tests. Held by TCRdb, this immuneACCESS table contains in-frame sequences only and omits some clones. Under half of the omission traces to an unresolved V gene where checked; the cause of the rest is unknown. The V and J calls and the clone size are those of that table, but D and trimming were determined from the DNA. Counted in this sample were more than 10,000 clones; roughly 84% of them appeared once. About 26% of the sample is held by the ten biggest clonotypes.

This receptor was identified in a human donor with classical Hodgkin lymphoma. The material sequenced was peripheral blood mononuclear cells (PBMCs), taken at baseline. The chain is encoded by TRBV7-9 joined to TRBJ1-6, with TRBD1 identical over 11 junction bases. CDR3 protein: CASSFSDRGHNSPLHF. Here is the DNA: TGTGCCAGCAGCTTCTCGGACAGGGGGCATAATTCACCCCTCCACTTT. The entire variable domain, with the stretches around the CDR3 drawn from the reference TRBV7-9 and TRBJ1-6 proteins, is DTGVSQNPRHKITKRGQNVTFRCDPISEHNRLYWYRQTLGQGPEFLTYFQNEAQLEKSRLLSDRFSAERPKGSFSTLEIQRTEQGDSAMYLCASSFSDRGHNSPLHFGNGTRLTVT.